This T cell receptor beta chain was recovered during a study of T cell responses to AZD1222 COVID-19 vaccine. Study-wide background: Pooled in the analysis were second doses at about 4 or about 12 weeks.

On this clone itself: Its antigen remains unknown.

Findings of the study overall: Females made up more of the donors, who were largely white British, and clonal diversity may have come out too low.

Profiled with immunoSEQ multiplex PCR; TCRdb holds only in-frame clones, not every one. The sample records about 68,000 clones, approximately 80% being singletons. The CDR3 is 13 amino acids. The V and J ends lost 2 bases and 8 bases respectively, with 12 bases between them. Germline V lookup: CDR1 LGHDT, CDR2 YNNKEL (reference sequence). The specimen was peripheral blood, collected on day 0 of AZD1222 vaccination. This receptor was obtained from an adult in good health. The chain uses TRBV3-1 (or the pseudogene TRBV3-2) and TRBJ1-2, with D possibly being TRBD1 (5 bases). DNA of the CDR3: TGTGCCAGCAGCCAAAGGGACGCCGGGGGCTACACCTTC. Translated: CASSQRDAGGYTF.